The 20 T cell receptor beta chains listed next were all sequenced from one sample in a study of human T cells and chemical hapten exposure (dated by TCRdb to 2020 to 2022). The library was obtained by RACE. Instrument used: NextSeq 500. TCRdb handled the public reads itself, with Q25 trimming in fastp and clone calling in MiXCR, and kept productive beta chains. Rows merge per CDR3 protein into single entries with the most common DNA and genes. For this sample the table gives approximately 73,000 distinct CDR3 sequences, of which 10% were detected only once. Approximately 1.4% of the sample is in the top ten clones. The meaning of the sample's time point label: patch test 1, 2 weeks after DPC sensitization. What the treatment or condition label conveys for this sample: therapeutic diphenylcyclopropenone sensitization with weekly scalp DPC. The sample consisted of whole blood, taken in connection with sensitization to the hapten diphenylcyclopropenone (DPC). Receptors originate from a woman between 45 and 60 years old with alopecia areata. Some clones in this sample may be carry-over from other donors' samples.

This clonotype came up a few times. The V call is TRBV5-1, the J call TRBJ1-5; 9 bases line up with TRBD1. Germline assignment: CDR1 SGHRS and CDR2 YFSETQ. V was clipped by 3 bases and J by 2 bases; unmatched bases: 3. This CDR3 is 15 amino acids long. CDR3 residues: CASSWGDRGNQPQHF. Written as DNA, the CDR3 is TGCGCCAGCAGCTGGGGGGACAGGGGCAATCAGCCCCAGCATTTT.

In this sample, this clonotype turned up a few times. This chain connects TRBV12-3 or TRBV12-4 to TRBJ1-5, with TRBD1 matching over 8 bases. The V and J ends lost 6 bases and 6 bases, in that order; junction bases with no gene match: 4. This CDR3 is 13 amino acids long. CDR3: CASRGTGGQPQHF. DNA for the CDR3: TGTGCCAGCAGAGGGACAGGCGGTCAGCCCCAGCATTTT.

This clonotype has only a few counts. The chain employs TRBV7-8 and TRBJ2-2; 13 nucleotides align to TRBD2. The ends lost 2 bases at V and 6 bases at J; junction bases unmatched: 15. The CDR3 has 20 residues. Germline V gene lookup returns CDR1 SGHVS and CDR2 FQNEAQ. The CDR3 nucleotides read TGTGCCAGCAGCTTAATGGACCTTGTACTAGCGGGAGGGGCCCCCGGGGAGCTGTTTTTT. Its translation: CASSLMDLVLAGGAPGELFF.

The rearrangement joins TRBV3-1 to TRBJ2-2; D is perhaps TRBD1 (5 bases). The CDR3 consists of 14 residues. Germline-derived CDR1 and CDR2 are LGHDT and YNNKEL (reference sequence). V was cut by 2 bases and J by 6 bases, with 10 bases left in between. CDR3 sequence (DNA): TGTGCCAGCAGCCAACCAGGGATATCCGGGGAGCTGTTTTTT. Protein product: CASSQPGISGELFF.

This clonotype appeared a few times. The chain employs TRBV18 and TRBJ2-5; D is perhaps TRBD2 (6 bases). V was trimmed by 4 bases and J by 8 bases, leaving 14 bases between them. Germline CDR1 and CDR2: KGHSH and LQKENI. The CDR3 contains 13 residues. Written as DNA, the CDR3 is TGTGCCAGCTCACGGGACGGAGGGGACACCCAGTACTTC. Its translation is CASSRDGGDTQYF.

This clonotype was observed a handful of times. This chain links TRBV18 with TRBJ1-6; TRBD1 might be the D (5 bases). Germline lookup yields CDR1 KGHSH and CDR2 LQKENI. CDR3 length: 15 residues. V shed 3 bases and J shed 5 bases, with 11 bases lying between them. As DNA, the CDR3 is TGTGCCAGCTCACCCGGCGGGACCAATAATTCACCCCTCCACTTT. Its protein is CASSPGGTNNSPLHF.

This clonotype was recorded many times. The chain combines TRBV20-1 with TRBJ1-1; D may be TRBD1 (5 bases). The CDR3 loop spans 14 amino acids. In germline, CDR1 is DFQATT, CDR2 SNEGSKA (reference sequence). V was shortened by 0 bases and J by 7 bases, with 15 bases between the two germline ends. In DNA, the CDR3 is TGCAGTGCTAGAGATTTAGGGGCGGCGATTGAAGCTTTCTTT. It encodes CSARDLGAAIEAFF.

The V gene is TRBV12-3 or TRBV12-4, the J gene TRBJ2-7, with 9 nucleotides matching TRBD2. Trimming at V came to 6 bases and at J to 3 bases, leaving 15 bases not matched to a gene. This CDR3 has 17 amino acids. The CDR3 is CASSQARLAEGYYEQYF. The CDR3 DNA follows: TGTGCCAGCAGCCAAGCCCGACTAGCGGAGGGATACTACGAGCAGTACTTC.

At least ten counts were recorded for this clonotype. The CDR3 nucleotides read TGTGCCAGCAGCCCAGGGGGCCTGAACACCGGGGAGCTGTTTTTT. It specifies CASSPGGLNTGELFF. The genes are TRBV11-2 and TRBJ2-2; 8 bases line up with TRBD1. The CDR3 loop spans 15 amino acids. Germline CDR1 and CDR2: SGHAT and FQNNGV. Trimming at V came to 5 bases and at J to 1 base, leaving 3 bases not matched to a gene.

This clonotype was seen ten or more times. The CDR3 nucleotides are TGTGCCAGCACCCCCTATAGCGACGGTAACTATGGCTACACCTTC. Translated, it gives CASTPYSDGNYGYTF. This chain links TRBV28 with TRBJ1-2; no reliable D call. The germline V and J ends were trimmed by 7 bases and 1 base, with 16 bases remaining between them. The CDR3 contains 15 residues. Germline lookup yields CDR1 MDHEN and CDR2 SYDVKM.

In this sample, this clonotype turned up a few times. As DNA, the CDR3 is TGTGCCAGCAGGCTCAACCCTAATGAAAAACTGTTTTTT. This gives the protein CASRLNPNEKLFF. This chain links TRBV6-6 with TRBJ1-4; D not certain. V lost 6 bases and J lost 3, with 8 bases in between. From germline, CDR1 is MNHNY and CDR2 SVGAGI (reference sequence). The CDR3 has 13 amino acids.

The V call is TRBV6-5, the J call TRBJ1-6; maybe TRBD1 (5 bases). The CDR3 sequence is 15 residues long. The V gene's germline CDR1 is MNHEY and CDR2 SVGAGI. V was pared by 5 bases and J by 7 bases, with 15 bases between. The CDR3 coding sequence is TGTGCCAGCAGTAGCAATCGGGGCGGAAATTCACCCCTCCACTTT. Encoded protein: CASSSNRGGNSPLHF.

This clonotype was observed a handful of times. This chain links TRBV28 with TRBJ1-5; D gene unclear. The CDR3 extends over 12 amino acids. CDR1 is MDHEN and CDR2 is SYDVKM in the germline V gene. Between the trimmed V and J ends, which lost 6 bases and 7 bases, there was a span of 10 bases. In DNA, the CDR3 is TGTGCCAGCAGCCCGACGGTGCAGCCCCAGCATTTT. This sequence encodes CASSPTVQPQHF.

This clonotype was counted only a few times. The chain combines TRBV29-1 with TRBJ2-5; 9 bases line up with TRBD2. Trimming took 7 bases from V and 4 from J; bases not matched to a gene: 4. This CDR3 is built from 12 residues. Germline V CDR1 and CDR2: SQVTM, ANQGSEA. CDR3 in amino acids: CSGLAGVETQYF. In nucleotides, the CDR3 is TGCAGCGGCTTAGCGGGAGTAGAGACCCAGTACTTC.

This clonotype was found a few times. J is TRBJ2-2 and V is TRBV6-2 or TRBV6-3, with D possibly being TRBD2 (6 bases). CDR1 MNHEY and CDR2 SVGEGT come from the germline V gene. This CDR3 contains 18 residues. V was shortened by 6 bases and J by 0 bases, with 20 bases between the two germline ends. CDR3 in DNA: TGTGCCAGCAGCTCAGAGCGGGCCCTCCTAACGAACACCGGGGAGCTGTTTTTT. Its protein is CASSSERALLTNTGELFF.

There are a few counts of this clonotype. The V gene is TRBV12-5, the J gene TRBJ2-3; no definite D call. The germline V gene encodes CDR1 LGHNT and CDR2 FRNRAP. With 5 bases removed from V and 5 bases from J, the gap between germline ends came to 5 bases. There are 11 residues in the CDR3. In DNA form, the CDR3 reads TGTGCTAGTGGTACGGTAGATACGCAGTATTTT. Residues: CASGTVDTQYF.

The chain uses TRBV7-8 and TRBJ1-2; no definite D call. V was pared by 1 base and J by 2 bases, with 5 bases between. CDR1 and CDR2 from the germline V gene are SGHVS and FQNEAQ. This CDR3 spans 13 amino acids. The CDR3 nucleotides are TGTGCCAGCAGCTTAGGAGGCAACTATGGCTACACCTTC. It codes for CASSLGGNYGYTF.

Many counts were recorded for this clonotype. The chain carries TRBV7-9 and TRBJ1-6; D is ambiguous. The CDR3 length is 16 residues. Trimming shortened V by 4 bases and J by 7 bases, and 17 bases separated the two germline ends. Germline V gives CDR1 SEHNR, CDR2 FQNEAQ (reference sequence). In DNA, the CDR3 is TGTGCCAGCAGCTCCCCTCCACACGGGCCAAATTCACCCCTCCACTTT. Translating it yields CASSSPPHGPNSPLHF. The full variable domain, its missing parts supplied by reference TRBV7-9 and TRBJ1-6, is DTGVSQNPRHKITKRGQNVTFRCDPISEHNRLYWYRQTLGQGPEFLTYFQNEAQLEKSRLLSDRFSAERPKGSFSTLEIQRTEQGDSAMYLCASSSPPHGPNSPLHFGNGTRLTVT.

This clonotype was observed a handful of times. V and J are TRBV11-3 and TRBJ2-4; D gene ambiguous. Germline assignment: CDR1 SGHNT and CDR2 YENEEA. Trimming stripped 4 bases from V and 1 base from J, with 8 bases between. CDR3 length: 14 amino acids. Here the CDR3 DNA reads TGTGCCAGCAGCTCCGCCGTGGCCAAAAACATTCAGTACTTC. This sequence encodes CASSSAVAKNIQYF. Full variable domain (rest looked up from reference TRBV11-3 and TRBJ2-4): EAGVVQSPRYKIIEKKQPVAFWCNPISGHNTLYWYLQNLGQGPELLIRYENEEAVDDSQLPKDRFSAERLKGVDSTLKIQPAELGDSAVYLCASSSAVAKNIQYFGAGTRLSVL.

This clonotype was found a few times. V and J are TRBV7-8 and TRBJ1-1; 7 nucleotides align to TRBD1. CDR1 SGHVS and CDR2 FQNEAQ come from the germline V gene. V lost 4 bases to trimming and J lost 3 bases; unmatched junction nucleotides: 14. The CDR3 runs 17 residues. The CDR3 DNA follows: TGTGCCAGCAGCTCGTATCAAGGGGGCGGGAGCGACACTGAAGCTTTCTTT. This gives the protein CASSSYQGGGSDTEAFF.